These 22 T cell receptor beta chains were all obtained from the same sample, sequenced in a study of graft-versus-host responses after intestinal transplantation. The repertoire was sequenced with immunoSEQ multiplex PCR; TCRdb's copy has only in-frame clones and lacks some. The data contain tens of thousands of clones, around nine tenths of them singletons. The antigens these receptors bind are not known. The input for sequencing was unstimulated CD4+ T cells sorted from spleen or lymph node cells, taken before intestinal transplant. Receptor source: a human donor who received an intestinal transplant.

The V gene is TRBV6-1, the J gene TRBJ2-1; a possible D gene is TRBD2 (6 bases). Germline V gene data show CDR1 as MNHNS and CDR2 as SASEGT. The CDR3 covers 18 residues. The V and J ends lost 1 base and 4 bases respectively, with 20 bases between them. The CDR3 is CASSEVWMEGVGYNEQFF. CDR3 nucleotide sequence: TGTGCCAGCAGTGAAGTTTGGATGGAGGGAGTAGGATACAATGAGCAGTTCTTC.

The chain has TRBV21-1 and TRBJ1-2; the D call in the table, TRBD1, was not verified against the DNA. TRBV21-1 is annotated as a pseudogene. The CDR3 extends over 13 amino acids. CDR3 nucleotide sequence: TGTGCCAGCAGCAAAGCGGGGCCCTATGGCTACACCTTC. Translated: CASSKAGPYGYTF.

The rearrangement joins TRBV19 to TRBJ1-2; 11 bases are shared with TRBD1. Germline V gives CDR1 LNHDA, CDR2 SQIVND (reference sequence). The CDR3 contains 14 residues. J gave up 7 bases and V 8 bases, and 9 bases lay outside the gene matches. The CDR3 is CASDRGQGVGGYTF. As DNA, the CDR3 is TGTGCCAGTGACAGGGGACAGGGGGTAGGTGGCTACACCTTC.

The CDR3 coding sequence is TGTGCCAGCAGCGGCACCCTAGCGGGAGCCGGTGAGCAGTTCTTC. Protein product: CASSGTLAGAGEQFF. V usage is TRBV9 and J usage is TRBJ2-1; 10 positions match TRBD2. Trimming removed 3 bases from V and 9 bases from J; junction bases left unmatched: 9. The CDR3 contains 15 residues. Germline V gene lookup returns CDR1 SGDLS and CDR2 YYNGEE. Drawing the rest from reference TRBV9 and TRBJ2-1, the complete variable domain is DSGVTQTPKHLITATGQRVTLRCSPRSGDLSVYWYQQSLDQGLQFLIQYYNGEERAKGNILERFSAQQFPDLHSELNLSSLELGDSALYFCASSGTLAGAGEQFFGPGTRLTVL.

This chain links TRBV5-1 with TRBJ2-7, with D possibly matching TRBD2 (6 bases). This CDR3 is 13 amino acids long. Germline V lookup: CDR1 SGHRS, CDR2 YFSETQ. Trimming stripped 4 bases from V and 2 bases from J, with 10 bases between. The CDR3 region has the DNA TGCGCCAGCAGCCCGGACTATACCTACGAGCAGTACTTC. It yields the protein CASSPDYTYEQYF.

The table lists this clone with a count of one. The V gene is TRBV30, the J gene TRBJ2-7; tentative D call: TRBD1 (6 bases). The CDR3 spans 12 residues. Trimming took off 5 bases at V and 7 bases at J, with 15 bases between the two ends. CDR1 GTSNPN and CDR2 SVGIG come from the germline V gene (reference sequence). CDR3 nucleotides: TGTGCCTGGGAAACAGGGACCCGGGAGCAGTACTTC. Amino acids: CAWETGTREQYF.

This chain links TRBV6-5 with TRBJ2-5; 13 bases align to TRBD2. Germline trimming cut 2 bases from V and 3 bases from J; bases unmatched to any gene: 3. CDR3 length: 16 amino acids. CDR1 MNHEY and CDR2 SVGAGI come from the germline V gene. The CDR3, as DNA: TGTGCCAGCAGTTACCGGACTAGCGGGAGTAAAGAGACCCAGTACTTC. It translates to CASSYRTSGSKETQYF.

This clone was counted a single time. This chain joins TRBV18 and TRBJ1-1; weak D call: TRBD1 (6 bases). Trimming removed 5 bases at V and 2 bases at J, with 9 bases between. Germline-derived CDR1 and CDR2 are KGHSH and LQKENI. The CDR3 is 13 amino acids. The CDR3 DNA sequence: TGTGCCAGCTCAACGGACAGAAACACTGAAGCTTTCTTT. The encoded protein is CASSTDRNTEAFF.

This sequence joins TRBV5-8 and TRBJ2-7, with 9 positions matching TRBD1. CDR3 length: 15 residues. Germline CDR1 is SGHTS and CDR2 is YDEGEE. With V trimmed by 4 bases and J by 4 bases, 9 bases remained unmatched. The CDR3: CASSPDGTGFYEQYF. The CDR3 DNA is TGTGCCAGCAGCCCCGACGGGACAGGGTTTTACGAGCAGTACTTC.

The CDR3, as DNA: TGTGCCAGCAGATCCTACGGGAAAACTAGCGGGCTCTCCTACGAGCAGTACTTC. Translated, it gives CASRSYGKTSGLSYEQYF. This chain joins TRBV11-2 and TRBJ2-7; 9 bases align to TRBD2. Trimming at V came to 6 bases and at J to 0 bases, leaving 15 bases not matched to a gene. Germline-derived CDR1 and CDR2 are SGHAT and FQNNGV. CDR3 length: 18 residues.

The chain uses TRBV6-1 and TRBJ2-5; possibly TRBD2 for D (5 bases). Germline V gene lookup returns CDR1 MNHNS and CDR2 SASEGT. The CDR3 consists of 13 residues. V lost 10 bases and J lost 2, with 14 bases in between. This CDR3 is CATSTRLQETQYF. The CDR3 coding sequence is TGTGCCACTAGCACGCGCTTACAAGAGACCCAGTACTTC.

The chain is built from TRBV2 and TRBJ1-5, with D possibly being TRBD1 (6 bases). Trimming removed 4 bases from V and 7 bases from J, with 17 bases in between. In germline, CDR1 is SNHLY, CDR2 FYNNEI. CDR3 size: 15 residues. The CDR3 nucleotides read TGTGCCAGCAGTGCCAATACAGGGCTAGGGCAGCCCCAGCATTTT. It codes for CASSANTGLGQPQHF.

The V gene is TRBV29-1, the J gene TRBJ2-7; 9 positions match TRBD1. The CDR3 spans 14 residues. The V gene end was trimmed by 2 bases and the J gene end by 3 bases; junction bases not matched to a gene: 5. From germline, CDR1 is SQVTM and CDR2 ANQGSEA. In nucleotides, the CDR3 is TGCAGCGTTGAACAAGCGGGACAGGGCTACGAGCAGTACTTC. Its protein is CSVEQAGQGYEQYF.

The rearrangement links TRBV28 to TRBJ2-2, with 7 nucleotides matching TRBD1. The CDR3 sequence is 16 residues long. In germline, CDR1 is MDHEN, CDR2 SYDVKM. The J segment lost 6 bases and the V segment lost 2 bases, leaving 9 bases of the junction unmatched. CDR3 in amino acids: CASSLLSGGNAGELFF. As DNA, the CDR3 is TGTGCCAGCAGTTTACTGTCAGGGGGTAACGCCGGGGAGCTGTTTTTT.

This chain links TRBV29-1 with TRBJ2-1; 10 bases map to TRBD2. CDR1 is SQVTM and CDR2 is ANQGSEA in the germline V gene. V gave up 0 bases and J gave up 4 bases; unmatched junction bases: 12. CDR3 length: 18 residues. The CDR3 loop reads CSVEDIGLAVIGYNEQFF. CDR3 bases: TGCAGCGTTGAAGACATCGGACTAGCGGTTATTGGGTACAATGAGCAGTTCTTC.

The V gene is TRBV30, the J gene TRBJ2-4; the D gene is possibly TRBD1 (7 bases). Germline V gene sequence: CDR1 GTSNPN, CDR2 SVGIG (reference sequence). There are 13 residues in the CDR3. Trimming removed 2 bases from V and 6 bases from J, with 11 bases in between. The CDR3 DNA reads TGTGCCTGGAGTTGGCAGGGGGGAAACATTCAGTACTTC. Translating it yields CAWSWQGGNIQYF.

This clone was observed once. The chain couples TRBV4-1 to TRBJ2-1, with D perhaps matching TRBD2 (5 bases). Germline V gene sequence: CDR1 MGHRA, CDR2 YSYEKL. There are 15 residues in the CDR3. V was shortened by 0 bases and J by 2 bases, with 8 bases between the two germline ends. The CDR3 region has the DNA TGCGCCAGCAGCCAAGAGGGCGGGCCCTACAATGAGCAGTTCTTC. Translated, it gives CASSQEGGPYNEQFF.

V gene TRBV6-1 combines with J gene TRBJ2-7, with 7 positions matching TRBD2. Trimming removed 5 bases from V and 3 bases from J; junction bases left unmatched: 7. This CDR3 comprises 14 residues. Germline V gene data show CDR1 as MNHNS and CDR2 as SASEGT. The CDR3 sequence is CASSKPGLNYEQYF. DNA for the CDR3: TGTGCCAGCAGTAAACCGGGACTAAACTACGAGCAGTACTTC.

J is TRBJ2-3 and V is TRBV20-1; D unresolved. Germline V gene data show CDR1 as DFQATT and CDR2 as SNEGSKA (reference sequence). Deletions cut 5 bases from V and 6 bases from J, with 9 bases between. There are 11 residues in the CDR3. The CDR3 region is CSAFSLDTQYF. The CDR3 DNA is TGCAGTGCTTTTAGTTTGGATACGCAGTATTTT.

As for this clone: In the same sample, other DNA sequences code for this CDR3. J is TRBJ2-1 and V is TRBV27; D remains unclear. The V end lost 6 bases, the J end lost 3 bases, and 12 bases lay between the germline ends. Germline V lookup: CDR1 MNHEY, CDR2 SMNVEV (reference sequence). The CDR3 is 14 amino acids. The CDR3 loop reads CASRQESGYNEQFF. In nucleotides, the CDR3 is TGTGCCAGCAGACAAGAGTCGGGCTACAATGAGCAGTTCTTC.

CDR3 nucleotides: TGTGCCAGCCTACAGGGGCTGTACAATGAGCAGTTCTTC. It codes for CASLQGLYNEQFF. The chain joins TRBV2 to TRBJ2-1, with 7 positions matching TRBD1. J lost 4 bases, V lost 8 bases, and 5 bases had no gene match. Germline loops: CDR1 SNHLY, CDR2 FYNNEI. This CDR3 has 13 residues.

The rearrangement uses TRBV7-4 and TRBJ2-1, with TRBD2 matching 8 bases. V was pared by 1 base and J by 7 bases, with 15 bases of the junction left unmatched. The germline V gene has CDR1 SGHVT and CDR2 SQSDAQ. The CDR3 covers 18 residues. For the CDR3, the DNA is TGTGCCAGCAGCTTAGAAGTAGCGGGGAATCAGGGCTTTAATGAGCAGTTCTTC. It translates to CASSLEVAGNQGFNEQFF.